These T cell receptor beta chains were read from a single sample in a study of CD8+ T cells in alopecia areata. Profiled with immunoSEQ multiplex PCR; TCRdb holds only in-frame clones, not every one. The sample includes fewer than 200,000 clones, 50% to 70% of them seen just once. The starting material was CD4+ T cells sorted from blood, obtained at week 0. These TCRs come from a human donor with alopecia areata. Each CDR3 is given with its conserved first and last residue. Fields, in order: J gene, clone size, D gene, V gene, CDR3 DNA, CDR3 protein. The D gene is left open where the match is weak. Only part of the rows carry a size: once, few, many, or a class if the clone is expanded.

j_gene: TRBJ2-1; abundance: few; d_gene: TRBD2; v_gene: TRBV29-1; CDR3nt: TGCAGCGTTTACGGGACTAGCGGCTACAATGAGCAGTTCTTC; CDR3aa: CSVYGTSGYNEQFF
j_gene: TRBJ1-5; abundance: -; d_gene: -; v_gene: TRBV2; CDR3nt: TGTGCCAGCAGTGGACAGCACAATCAGCCCCAGCATTTT; CDR3aa: CASSGQHNQPQHF
j_gene: TRBJ2-1; abundance: -; d_gene: -; v_gene: TRBV30; CDR3nt: TGTGCCTGGACCGGGGCCGGGAGTGGTCTCAATGAGCAGTTCTTC; CDR3aa: CAWTGAGSGLNEQFF
j_gene: TRBJ1-1; abundance: few; d_gene: -; v_gene: TRBV29-1; CDR3nt: TGCAGCGTTGGGCAGATAAACCCTCACACTGAAGCTTTCTTT; CDR3aa: CSVGQINPHTEAFF
j_gene: TRBJ1-6; abundance: few; d_gene: -; v_gene: TRBV4-2; CDR3nt: TGTGCCAGCAGCCAAGACGTCCCAGGGAATGGCTCACCCCTCCACTTT; CDR3aa: CASSQDVPGNGSPLHF
j_gene: TRBJ2-5; abundance: -; d_gene: -; v_gene: TRBV30; CDR3nt: TGTGCCTGGAGTGTGGCCCAGCGGACCCAGTACTTC; CDR3aa: CAWSVAQRTQYF
j_gene: TRBJ2-1; abundance: few; d_gene: -; v_gene: TRBV4-1; CDR3nt: TGCGCCAGCAGCCAAGGTAGGGGAAGTACTGAGCAGTTCTTC; CDR3aa: CASSQGRGSTEQFF
j_gene: TRBJ2-7; abundance: -; d_gene: TRBD1; v_gene: TRBV9; CDR3nt: TGTGCCAGCAGCGTAGGGCAGGGGGTTTACTACGAGCAGTACTTC; CDR3aa: CASSVGQGVYYEQYF
j_gene: TRBJ1-2; abundance: few; d_gene: -; v_gene: TRBV29-1; CDR3nt: TGCAGCGTGGGTTACAGGCAGGGATATGGCTACACCTTC; CDR3aa: CSVGYRQGYGYTF
j_gene: TRBJ2-1; abundance: -; d_gene: -; v_gene: TRBV5-6; CDR3nt: TGTGCCAGCAGCTTGCCCCCAGGGAGCAATGAGCAGTTCTTC; CDR3aa: CASSLPPGSNEQFF
j_gene: TRBJ1-2; abundance: few; d_gene: -; v_gene: TRBV20-1; CDR3nt: TGCAGTGTCACGGCCCTGGGGGGCTACACCTTC; CDR3aa: CSVTALGGYTF
j_gene: TRBJ2-5; abundance: -; d_gene: -; v_gene: TRBV4-1; CDR3nt: TGCGCCAGCAGCCATCCCGTCCGAGACCGGGGGGAGACCCAGTACTTC; CDR3aa: CASSHPVRDRGETQYF
j_gene: TRBJ2-7; abundance: once; d_gene: TRBD2; v_gene: TRBV18; CDR3nt: TGTGCCAGCTCACGGGGGGGGAGCACCTACGAGCAGTACTTC; CDR3aa: CASSRGGSTYEQYF
j_gene: TRBJ1-5; abundance: -; d_gene: -; v_gene: TRBV30; CDR3nt: TGTGCCTGGAGTAGAGACAGCGGGCAGCCCCAGCATTTT; CDR3aa: CAWSRDSGQPQHF
j_gene: TRBJ2-4; abundance: -; d_gene: TRBD1; v_gene: TRBV7-3; CDR3nt: TGTGCCAGCAGCATCGACAGGGTAGGCATTCAGTACTTC; CDR3aa: CASSIDRVGIQYF
j_gene: TRBJ2-6; abundance: few; d_gene: -; v_gene: TRBV30; CDR3nt: TGTGCCTGGAGTGTACGGGGGGCCAACGTCCTGACTTTC; CDR3aa: CAWSVRGANVLTF
j_gene: TRBJ2-7; abundance: -; d_gene: -; v_gene: TRBV4-2; CDR3nt: TGTGCCAGCAGCCCTCGGACAGCCGCTCACGAGCAGTACTTC; CDR3aa: CASSPRTAAHEQYF
j_gene: TRBJ2-4; abundance: -; d_gene: TRBD1; v_gene: TRBV7-8; CDR3nt: TGTGCCAGCAGCTCAACTAGGACAGGGGCCCAAAACATTCAGTACTTC; CDR3aa: CASSSTRTGAQNIQYF
j_gene: TRBJ1-1; abundance: few; d_gene: -; v_gene: TRBV30; CDR3nt: TGTGCCTGGACAGGGTCCACTGAAGCTTTCTTT; CDR3aa: CAWTGSTEAFF
j_gene: TRBJ1-4; abundance: -; d_gene: -; v_gene: TRBV29-1; CDR3nt: TGCAGCGTGGGGACGGTGGGAGGGGAAAAACTGTTTTTT; CDR3aa: CSVGTVGGEKLFF
j_gene: TRBJ2-5; abundance: -; d_gene: TRBD1; v_gene: TRBV7-9; CDR3nt: TGTGCCAGCAGTCGGAGGGGACAGGGGGTTCAGACCCAGTACTTC; CDR3aa: CASSRRGQGVQTQYF
j_gene: TRBJ2-7; abundance: -; d_gene: -; v_gene: TRBV5-1; CDR3nt: TGCGCCAGCAGCTTGGCCTATCAGGAGTCCTACGAGCAGTACTTC; CDR3aa: CASSLAYQESYEQYF
j_gene: TRBJ2-5; abundance: few; d_gene: -; v_gene: TRBV15; CDR3nt: TGTGCCACCAGCAGAGATTCCGCGCAAGAGACCCAGTACTTC; CDR3aa: CATSRDSAQETQYF